This TCR beta chain was sequenced during a study of cytomegalovirus exposure and HLA in healthy donors. Assay used: immunoSEQ multiplex PCR; TCRdb lists only in-frame clones, some missing. This repertoire shows under 150,000 clones, about 87% found once; its top ten account for approximately 10%. A single count supports this clone. Its antigen remains unidentified. Looked up from germline, CDR1 is MNHNS and CDR2 is SASEGT. This CDR3 is built from 16 residues. V was clipped by 4 bases and J by 7 bases; unmatched bases: 10. Study-wide results and caveats: In vitro testing confirmed three CMV-associated chains as specific for CMV antigens.

The receptor was derived from a man aged 18 to 29 in good health and CMV-seropositive. V and J are TRBV6-1 and TRBJ2-7, with 13 bases lining up with TRBD2. Source material: PBMCs. CDR3 residues: CASSGTSGRQGLEQYF. The CDR3 nucleotides are TGTGCCAGCAGTGGGACTAGCGGGAGACAGGGTTTGGAGCAGTACTTC.